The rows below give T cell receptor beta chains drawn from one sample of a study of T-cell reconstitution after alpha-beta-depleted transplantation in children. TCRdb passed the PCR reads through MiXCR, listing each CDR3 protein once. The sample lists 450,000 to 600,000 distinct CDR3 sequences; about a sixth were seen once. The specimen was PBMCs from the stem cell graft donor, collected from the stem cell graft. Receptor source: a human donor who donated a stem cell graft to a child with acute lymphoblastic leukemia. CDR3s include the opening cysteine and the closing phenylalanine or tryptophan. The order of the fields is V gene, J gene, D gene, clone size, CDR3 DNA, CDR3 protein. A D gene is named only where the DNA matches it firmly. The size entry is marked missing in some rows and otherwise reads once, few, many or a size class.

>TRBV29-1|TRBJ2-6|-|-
TGCAGCGTTGAAGGGTCTGGGAGCTCTGGGGCCAACGTCCTGACTTTC
CSVEGSGSSGANVLTF
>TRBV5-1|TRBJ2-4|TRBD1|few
TGCGCCAGCAGCTTCGCGACAGGGGTTGATCGGCACATTCAGTACTTC
CASSFATGVDRHIQYF
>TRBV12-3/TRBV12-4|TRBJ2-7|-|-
TGTGCCAGCAGTTTTGGTCTGGGCCTCTACGAGCAGTACTTC
CASSFGLGLYEQYF
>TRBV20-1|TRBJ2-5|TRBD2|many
TGCAGTGCTAGAGAGGGGAGGGTCCAAGAGACCCAGTACTTC
CSAREGRVQETQYF
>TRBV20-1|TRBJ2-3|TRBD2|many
TGCAGTGCTAGAATTAGCGGGAGCGCAGATACGCAGTATTTT
CSARISGSADTQYF
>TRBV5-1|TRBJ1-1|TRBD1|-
TGCGCCAGCAGCTTGGGTCGGGACAGGGACGACACTGAAGCTTTCTTT
CASSLGRDRDDTEAFF
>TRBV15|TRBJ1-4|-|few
TGTGCCACCAGCAGAGTTATCGGGAGTCGGAGTGAAAAACTGTTTTTT
CATSRVIGSRSEKLFF
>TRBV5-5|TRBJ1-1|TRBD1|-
TGTGCCAGCAGCTCGCAGGACAGGAGGAACACTGAAGCTTTCTTT
CASSSQDRRNTEAFF
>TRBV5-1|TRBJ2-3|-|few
TGCGCCAGCAGCTTCCAGCACACAGATACGCAGTATTTT
CASSFQHTDTQYF
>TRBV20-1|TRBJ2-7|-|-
TGCAGTGCCAGCCCCCATGTGAGCTACGAGCAGTACTTC
CSASPHVSYEQYF
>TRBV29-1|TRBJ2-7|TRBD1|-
TGCAGCGTTGAAGGCGGGACAGGGCAATTCTACGAGCAGTACTTC
CSVEGGTGQFYEQYF
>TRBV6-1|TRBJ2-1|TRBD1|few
TGTGCCAGCGGGGGCAACCCCAGGGGGAGCGGTGAGCAGTTCTTC
CASGGNPRGSGEQFF
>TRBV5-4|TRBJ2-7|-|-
TGTGCCAGCAGCTTGGGGCAGAGGAGCGAGCAGTACTTC
CASSLGQRSEQYF
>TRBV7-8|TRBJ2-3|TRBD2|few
TGTGCCAGCACCCCCCTAGTGGGTAGCGGGATAAGAGCAGATACGCAGTATTTT
CASTPLVGSGIRADTQYF
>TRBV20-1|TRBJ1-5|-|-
TGCAGTGCTAGATCTGGGCCTCTCCTCAGCCTCAATCAGCCCCAGCATTTT
CSARSGPLLSLNQPQHF
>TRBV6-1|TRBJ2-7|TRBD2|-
TGTGCCAGCAGGTGGGAGGGAGCCTCGGGCGAGCAGTACTTC
CASRWEGASGEQYF
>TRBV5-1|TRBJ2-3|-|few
TGCGCCAGCAGCTTGATCCCCACAGATACGCAGTATTTT
CASSLIPTDTQYF
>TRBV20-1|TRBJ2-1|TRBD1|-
TGCAGTGCCCTACTACTACAGGGGGGCTCCTACAATGAGCAGTTCTTC
CSALLLQGGSYNEQFF
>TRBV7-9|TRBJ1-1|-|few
TGTGCCAGCAGCTTAGCCTCCTATGAAGCTTTCTTT
CASSLASYEAFF
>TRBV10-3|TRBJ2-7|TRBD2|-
TGTGCCATTTCTAGCGGGAGGGCAAACTACGAGCAGTACTTC
CAISSGRANYEQYF
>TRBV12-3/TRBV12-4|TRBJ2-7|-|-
TGTGCCAGCAGTTTAGGCCACGCCTACGAGCAGTACTTC
CASSLGHAYEQYF
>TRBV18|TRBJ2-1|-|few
TGTGCCAGCTCAATACAGGGTTACAACGAGCAGTTCTTC
CASSIQGYNEQFF
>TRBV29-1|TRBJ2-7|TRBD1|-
TGCAGCGTTGGACAGGGTTTCGAGCAGTACTTC
CSVGQGFEQYF
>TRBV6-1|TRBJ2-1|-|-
TGTGCCAGCAGCCCCCCGCGGGGCAACAATGAGCAGTTCTTC
CASSPPRGNNEQFF
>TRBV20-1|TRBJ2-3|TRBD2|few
TGCAGTGCTAGAGATTGGGGGGAGCGGGAGTTTGGTACGCAGTATTTT
CSARDWGEREFGTQYF
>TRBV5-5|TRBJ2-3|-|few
TGTGCCAGCAGCTTTCTTGACTATAGCACAGATACGCAGTATTTT
CASSFLDYSTDTQYF
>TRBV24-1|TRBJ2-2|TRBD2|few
TGTGCCACCAGTGAGCCCGTAGCGGGAGAGAACACCGGGGAGCTGTTTTTT
CATSEPVAGENTGELFF
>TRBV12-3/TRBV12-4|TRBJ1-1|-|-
TGTGCCAGCAGTTGGAGCGGGGACTACTCGAACACTGAAGCTTTCTTT
CASSWSGDYSNTEAFF
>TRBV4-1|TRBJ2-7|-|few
TGCGCCAGCAGCCAAGGATCGGCGCCTTCGGCCTACGAGCAGTACTTC
CASSQGSAPSAYEQYF
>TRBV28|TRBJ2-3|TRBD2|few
TGTGCCAGCAGTTTATTGGTTATGCGGGAGGTGGCAGATACGCAGTATTTT
CASSLLVMREVADTQYF
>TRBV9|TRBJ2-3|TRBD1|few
TGTGCCAGCAGCATCTCGGGACAGGGGGCAGATACGCAGTATTTT
CASSISGQGADTQYF
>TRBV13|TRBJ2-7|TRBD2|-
TGTGCCAGCAGCTTGCGGGGGGCCCCCCACGAGCAGTACTTC
CASSLRGAPHEQYF
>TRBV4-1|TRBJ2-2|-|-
TGCGCCAGCAGCCAAAGAGGAGTGGGCACCAACACCGGGGAGCTGTTTTTT
CASSQRGVGTNTGELFF
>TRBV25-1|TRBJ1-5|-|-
TGTGCCAGCAGTGAATTAGGCAGAAATCAGCCCCAGCATTTT
CASSELGRNQPQHF
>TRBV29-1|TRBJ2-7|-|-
TGCAGCGTTGATGTGAGGGGGACCTACGAGCAGTACTTC
CSVDVRGTYEQYF
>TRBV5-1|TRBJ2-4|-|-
TGCGCCAGCAGCTTGGCGCTAAATGAAAACATTCAGTACTTC
CASSLALNENIQYF
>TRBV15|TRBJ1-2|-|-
TGTGCCACCAGCATCACACTGAACTATGGCTACACCTTC
CATSITLNYGYTF
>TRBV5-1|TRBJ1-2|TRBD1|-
TGCGCCAGCAGCTTGGGGGGACAGGGCGCAACCAGAAACTATGGCTACACCTTC
CASSLGGQGATRNYGYTF
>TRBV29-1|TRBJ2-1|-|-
TGCAGCGTTCATGGCGGTCCTGAGCAGTTCTTC
CSVHGGPEQFF
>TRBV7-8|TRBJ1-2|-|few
TGTGCCAGCAGCTTATTTGGACAGAACTATGGCTACACCTTC
CASSLFGQNYGYTF
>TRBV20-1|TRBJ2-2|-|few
TGCAGTGCTAGAGGACCGTACACCGGGGAGCTGTTTTTT
CSARGPYTGELFF
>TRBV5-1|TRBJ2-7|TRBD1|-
TGCGCCAGCAGCTTTCATTTTTTGGGACAGGGGGTCTCCTACGAGCAGTACTTC
CASSFHFLGQGVSYEQYF
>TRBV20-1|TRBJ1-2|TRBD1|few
TGCAGTGCCTTGCCGGACAGGGGACCTGGCTATGGCTACACCTTC
CSALPDRGPGYGYTF
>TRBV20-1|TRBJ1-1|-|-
TGCAGTGCTATCGCATATTTTAACACTGAAGCTTTCTTT
CSAIAYFNTEAFF
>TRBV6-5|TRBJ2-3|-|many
TGTGCCAGCAGTTATTCAGATACGCAGTATTTT
CASSYSDTQYF
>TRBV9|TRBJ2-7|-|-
TGTGCCAGCAGCGCGGCCGGATCCTACGAGCAGTACTTC
CASSAAGSYEQYF
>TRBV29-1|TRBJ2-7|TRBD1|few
TGCAGCGTTTTGACAGGGCAGTACGAGCAGTACTTC
CSVLTGQYEQYF
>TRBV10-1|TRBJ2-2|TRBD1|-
TGCGCCAGCAGGGCGCAGGGGGCCGACACCGGGGAGCTGTTTTTT
CASRAQGADTGELFF